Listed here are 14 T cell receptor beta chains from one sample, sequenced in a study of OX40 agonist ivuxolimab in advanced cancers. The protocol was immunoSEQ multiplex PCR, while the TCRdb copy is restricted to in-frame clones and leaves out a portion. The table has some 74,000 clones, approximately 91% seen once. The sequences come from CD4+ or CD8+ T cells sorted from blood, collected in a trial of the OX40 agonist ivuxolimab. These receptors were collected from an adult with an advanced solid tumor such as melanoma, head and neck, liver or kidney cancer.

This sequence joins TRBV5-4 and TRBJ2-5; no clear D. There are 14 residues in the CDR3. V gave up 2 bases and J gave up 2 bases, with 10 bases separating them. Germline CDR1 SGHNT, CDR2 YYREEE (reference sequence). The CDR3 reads CASSLRDSQETQYF. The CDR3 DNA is TGTGCCAGCAGCTTAAGGGATAGTCAAGAGACCCAGTACTTC.

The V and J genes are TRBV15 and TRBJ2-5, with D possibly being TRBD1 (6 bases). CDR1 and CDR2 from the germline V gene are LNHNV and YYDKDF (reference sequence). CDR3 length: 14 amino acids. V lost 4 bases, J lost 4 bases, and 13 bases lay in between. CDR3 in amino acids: CATSTLRGGETQYF. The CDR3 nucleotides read TGTGCCACCAGCACCCTCAGGGGCGGAGAGACCCAGTACTTC.

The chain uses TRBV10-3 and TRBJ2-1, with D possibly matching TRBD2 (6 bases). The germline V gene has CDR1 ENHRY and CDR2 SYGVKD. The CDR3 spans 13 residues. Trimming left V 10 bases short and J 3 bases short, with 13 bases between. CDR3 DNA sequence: TGTGCCACACGGGACTCGGTCTACAATGAGCAGTTCTTC. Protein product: CATRDSVYNEQFF.

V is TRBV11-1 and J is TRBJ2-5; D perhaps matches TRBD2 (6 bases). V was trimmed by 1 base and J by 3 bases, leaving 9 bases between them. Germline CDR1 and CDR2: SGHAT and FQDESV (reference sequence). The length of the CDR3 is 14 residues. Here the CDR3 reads CASSLGRLEETQYF. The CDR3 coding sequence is TGTGCCAGCAGCTTAGGGCGACTAGAAGAGACCCAGTACTTC.

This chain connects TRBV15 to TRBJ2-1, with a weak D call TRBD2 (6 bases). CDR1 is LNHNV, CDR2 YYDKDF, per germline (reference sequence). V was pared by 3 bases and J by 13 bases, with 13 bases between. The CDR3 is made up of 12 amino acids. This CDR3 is CATSRPSGTQFF. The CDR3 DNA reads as TGTGCCACCAGCAGGCCTTCCGGGACTCAGTTCTTC. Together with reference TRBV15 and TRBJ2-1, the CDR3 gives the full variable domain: DAMVIQNPRYQVTQFGKPVTLSCSQTLNHNVMYWYQQKSSQAPKLLFHYYDKDFNNEADTPDNFQSRRPNTSFCFLDIRSPGLGDTAMYLCATSRPSGTQFFGPGTRLTVL.

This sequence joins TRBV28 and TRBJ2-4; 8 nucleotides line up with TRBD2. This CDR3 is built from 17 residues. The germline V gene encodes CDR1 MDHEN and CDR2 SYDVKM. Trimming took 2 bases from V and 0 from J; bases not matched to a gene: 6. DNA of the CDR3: TGTGCCAGCAGTTTAATCGCGGGAGGTGTAGCCAAAAACATTCAGTACTTC. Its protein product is CASSLIAGGVAKNIQYF.

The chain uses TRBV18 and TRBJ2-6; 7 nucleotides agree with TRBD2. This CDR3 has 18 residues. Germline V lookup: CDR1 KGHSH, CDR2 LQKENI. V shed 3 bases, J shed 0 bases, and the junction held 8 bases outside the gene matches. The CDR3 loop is CASSPLGGTSSGANVLTF. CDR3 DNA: TGTGCCAGCTCACCTTTGGGAGGGACGAGCTCTGGGGCCAACGTCCTGACTTTC.

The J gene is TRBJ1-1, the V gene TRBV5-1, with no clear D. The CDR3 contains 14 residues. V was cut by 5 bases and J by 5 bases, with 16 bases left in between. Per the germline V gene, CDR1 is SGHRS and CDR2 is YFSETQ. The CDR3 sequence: CASSGSPEGTEAFF. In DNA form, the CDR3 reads TGCGCCAGCAGTGGTAGCCCCGAAGGAACTGAAGCTTTCTTT.

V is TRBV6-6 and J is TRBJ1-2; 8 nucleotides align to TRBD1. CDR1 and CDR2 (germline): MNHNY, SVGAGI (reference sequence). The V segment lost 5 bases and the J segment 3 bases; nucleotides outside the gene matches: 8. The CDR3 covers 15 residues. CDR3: CASSKDREVYYGYTF. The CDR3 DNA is TGTGCCAGCAGTAAGGACAGGGAGGTTTACTATGGCTACACCTTC.

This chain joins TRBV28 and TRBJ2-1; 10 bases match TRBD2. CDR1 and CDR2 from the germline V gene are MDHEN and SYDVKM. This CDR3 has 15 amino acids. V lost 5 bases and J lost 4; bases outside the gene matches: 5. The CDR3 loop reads CASSPSGSGYNEQFF. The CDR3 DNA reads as TGTGCCAGCAGTCCTAGCGGGAGTGGGTACAATGAGCAGTTCTTC.

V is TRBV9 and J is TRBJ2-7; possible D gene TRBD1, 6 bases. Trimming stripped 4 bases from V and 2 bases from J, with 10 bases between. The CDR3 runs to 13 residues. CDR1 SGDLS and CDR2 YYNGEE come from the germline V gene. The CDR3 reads CASSPDRAYEQYF. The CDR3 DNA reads TGTGCCAGCAGCCCGGACAGAGCCTACGAGCAGTACTTC.

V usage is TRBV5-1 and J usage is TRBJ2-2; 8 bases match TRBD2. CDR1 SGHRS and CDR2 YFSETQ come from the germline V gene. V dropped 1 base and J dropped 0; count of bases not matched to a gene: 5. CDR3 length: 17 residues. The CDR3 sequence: CASSLRTSGANTGELFF. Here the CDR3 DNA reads TGCGCCAGCAGCTTGAGAACTAGCGGAGCGAACACCGGGGAGCTGTTTTTT.

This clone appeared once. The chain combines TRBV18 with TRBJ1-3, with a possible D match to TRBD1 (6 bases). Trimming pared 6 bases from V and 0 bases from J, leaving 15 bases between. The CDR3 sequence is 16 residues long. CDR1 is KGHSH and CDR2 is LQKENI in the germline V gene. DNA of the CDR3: TGTGCCAGCTCGCCGCAGGGGACGAGCTCTGGAAACACCATATATTTT. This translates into CASSPQGTSSGNTIYF.

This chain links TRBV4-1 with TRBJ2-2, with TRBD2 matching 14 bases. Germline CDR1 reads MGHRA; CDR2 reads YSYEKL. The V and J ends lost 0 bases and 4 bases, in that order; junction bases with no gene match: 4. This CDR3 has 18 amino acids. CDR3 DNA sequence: TGCGCCAGCAGCCAAGAGACTAGCGGGAGGGGTGGCACCGGGGAGCTGTTTTTT. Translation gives CASSQETSGRGGTGELFF.